These 22 T cell receptor beta chains were all obtained from the same sample, sequenced in a study of cytomegalovirus exposure and HLA in healthy donors. The study ran its PCR with 60 Vbeta and 13 Jbeta primers. The method was immunoSEQ multiplex PCR; TCRdb's version includes in-frame clones alone and lacks a portion of them. Among around 200,000 clones, under 80% were seen once, and the ten largest hold around 0.2%. Specimen: PBMCs. These receptors were taken from a girl aged 2 to 10 in good health and CMV-seronegative.

V usage is TRBV30 and J usage is TRBJ1-1; D is ambiguous. V dropped 4 bases and J dropped 1 base, with 7 bases sitting between them. The CDR3 loop spans 12 amino acids. Per germline, CDR1 GTSNPN and CDR2 SVGIG (reference sequence). This chain's CDR3 is CAWTRRNTEAFF. CDR3 DNA sequence: TGTGCCTGGACCCGTAGGAACACTGAAGCTTTCTTT.

The chain carries TRBV6-5 and TRBJ2-7, with a weak D call TRBD2 (6 bases). The CDR3 covers 13 residues. Per the germline V gene, CDR1 is MNHEY and CDR2 is SVGAGI. V was pared by 8 bases and J by 2 bases, with 13 bases between. CDR3 DNA: TGTGCCAGCTCGGGGACTGGCACCTACGAGCAGTACTTC. Translation gives CASSGTGTYEQYF.

The chain employs TRBV5-4 and TRBJ1-2; 10 nucleotides match TRBD1. The CDR3 runs 15 residues. Germline V gene data show CDR1 as SGHNT and CDR2 as YYREEE (reference sequence). J lost 6 bases, V lost 4 bases, and 9 bases had no gene match. CDR3 loop: CASSRTGTGDHGYTF. CDR3 bases: TGTGCCAGCAGCCGGACCGGGACAGGGGACCATGGCTACACCTTC.

CDR3 bases: TGTGCCAGCTTAAGGACTAGCGGTTCAGATACGCAGTATTTT. It yields the protein CASLRTSGSDTQYF. This rearrangement joins TRBV27 to TRBJ2-3; the match to TRBD2 covers 10 bases. The CDR3 consists of 14 residues. After removal of 8 bases from V and 4 bases from J, the junction contained 6 bases not matched to a gene. Per germline, CDR1 MNHEY and CDR2 SMNVEV (reference sequence).

The V call is TRBV18, the J call TRBJ1-1, with 7 bases aligning to TRBD1. The germline V gene encodes CDR1 KGHSH and CDR2 LQKENI. J was trimmed by 5 bases and V by 0 bases; bases with no gene match: 18. CDR3 size: 19 residues. The CDR3 is CASSPPPGRGPRISTEAFF. The CDR3 DNA reads TGTGCCAGCTCACCACCGCCCGGGAGGGGGCCACGTATATCGACTGAAGCTTTCTTT. The whole variable domain, filled in from reference TRBV18 and TRBJ1-1, reads NAGVMQNPRHLVRRRGQEARLRCSPMKGHSHVYWYRQLPEEGLKFMVYLQKENIIDESGMPKERFSAEFPKEGPSILRIQQVVRGDSAAYFCASSPPPGRGPRISTEAFFGQGTRLTVV.

The chain employs TRBV5-1 and TRBJ2-7, with a weak D call TRBD1 (6 bases). V was trimmed by 5 bases and J by 6 bases, leaving 12 bases between them. This CDR3 is built from 12 residues. Germline V lookup: CDR1 SGHRS, CDR2 YFSETQ. Here the CDR3 reads CASSQQGAEQYF. For the CDR3, the DNA is TGCGCCAGCAGTCAACAGGGAGCCGAGCAGTACTTC.

This clone was counted a few times. This chain joins TRBV19 and TRBJ1-5; no reliable D call. Germline lookup yields CDR1 LNHDA and CDR2 SQIVND (reference sequence). Trimming took off 3 bases at V and 0 bases at J, with 9 bases between the two ends. The CDR3 is made up of 15 amino acids. CDR3 sequence reads: CASSMAVVSNQPQHF. The CDR3, as DNA: TGTGCCAGTAGTATGGCGGTCGTTAGCAATCAGCCCCAGCATTTT.

The V gene is TRBV19, the J gene TRBJ1-5; a possible D gene is TRBD1 (5 bases). In germline, CDR1 is LNHDA, CDR2 SQIVND (reference sequence). The CDR3 has 14 residues. The V gene lost 10 bases and the J gene lost 7 bases, with 20 bases spanning the gap. CDR3 region: CATTEIQGRQPQHF. The CDR3 DNA reads TGTGCCACCACAGAGATTCAGGGCCGGCAGCCCCAGCATTTT.

On this clone itself: An end of the junction differs from the germline gene, which may be a read error. Other nucleotide sequences from this sample produce the same CDR3. The chain uses TRBV7-2 and TRBJ1-1, with TRBD1 identical over 7 bases. This CDR3 has 14 residues. Germline V gene lookup returns CDR1 SGHTA and CDR2 FQGNSA. This chain's CDR3 is CASSFGQANTEAFF. CDR3 DNA sequence: TGCGCCAGCAGCTTTGGACAGGCTAACACTGAAGCTTTCTTT.

This chain connects TRBV19 to TRBJ1-2; D possibly corresponds to TRBD1 (5 bases). The CDR3 contains 13 residues. V was shortened by 5 bases and J by 1 base, with 8 bases between the two germline ends. In germline, CDR1 is LNHDA, CDR2 SQIVND (reference sequence). CDR3 DNA: TGTGCCAGTAGTGCGGGACTTAACTATGGCTACACCTTC. It is translated as CASSAGLNYGYTF.

CDR3 sequence: CASSINRQGGTQYF. The DNA for the CDR3 is TGTGCCAGTAGTATAAATCGACAGGGAGGGACCCAGTACTTC. This chain connects TRBV19 to TRBJ2-5; a possible D gene is TRBD1 (7 bases). The CDR3 is made up of 14 amino acids. CDR1 and CDR2 (germline): LNHDA, SQIVND (reference sequence). V lost 2 bases and J lost 7, with 14 bases in between. The variable domain in full, with the rest retrieved from reference TRBV19 and TRBJ2-5, is DGGITQSPKYLFRKEGQNVTLSCEQNLNHDAMYWYRQDPGQGLRLIYYSQIVNDFQKGDIAEGYSVSREKKESFPLTVTSAQKNPTAFYLCASSINRQGGTQYFGPGTRLLVL.

The chain couples TRBV7-3 to TRBJ1-5; 9 bases fit TRBD1. From germline, CDR1 is SGHTA and CDR2 FQGTGA. J was trimmed by 9 bases and V by 4 bases; bases with no gene match: 4. CDR3 length: 13 residues. CDR3 sequence reads: CASSSDRGTPQHF. The CDR3 DNA is TGTGCCAGCAGCTCAGACAGGGGGACGCCCCAGCATTTT.

The chain uses TRBV6-5 and TRBJ2-3; a possible D gene is TRBD2 (6 bases). CDR1 MNHEY and CDR2 SVGAGI come from the germline V gene. The CDR3 extends over 14 amino acids. Trimming shortened V by 6 bases and J by 6 bases, and 16 bases separated the two germline ends. The CDR3 region is CASSPGLPWDTQYF. CDR3 DNA sequence: TGTGCCAGCAGCCCCGGACTACCTTGGGATACGCAGTATTTT.

The genes are TRBV2 and TRBJ1-2; 8 bases map to TRBD1. V shed 6 bases, J shed 4 bases, and the junction held 7 bases outside the gene matches. This CDR3 has 14 amino acids. The germline V gene has CDR1 SNHLY and CDR2 FYNNEI. Here the CDR3 reads CASSPQGAGYGYTF. CDR3 DNA sequence: TGTGCCAGCAGCCCCCAGGGGGCAGGCTATGGCTACACCTTC.

V is TRBV5-1 and J is TRBJ1-1; TRBD1 aligns across 9 bases. Per the germline V gene, CDR1 is SGHRS and CDR2 is YFSETQ. This CDR3 spans 17 amino acids. V lost 4 bases and J lost 5; bases outside the gene matches: 15. For the CDR3, the DNA is TGCGCCAGCAGCGCCGGGACAGGGCAAACAAGAGGGACTGAAGCTTTCTTT. It yields the protein CASSAGTGQTRGTEAFF. The variable domain in full, completed from reference TRBV5-1 and TRBJ1-1, reads KAGVTQTPRYLIKTRGQQVTLSCSPISGHRSVSWYQQTPGQGLQFLFEYFSETQRNKGNFPGRFSGRQFSNSRSEMNVSTLELGDSALYLCASSAGTGQTRGTEAFFGQGTRLTVV.

V and J are TRBV2 and TRBJ2-2; D perhaps matches TRBD2 (7 bases). CDR1 SNHLY and CDR2 FYNNEI come from the germline V gene. Trimming removed 8 bases at V and 6 bases at J, with 22 bases between. CDR3 size: 16 residues. CDR3 sequence: CASLKAGADYSGELFF. Written as DNA, the CDR3 is TGTGCCAGCCTAAAGGCGGGGGCCGATTATTCCGGGGAGCTGTTTTTT.

Remarks on this clone: At one of its ends the junction is not consistent with the germline gene, which may arise from a read error. The rearrangement joins TRBV11-2 to TRBJ1-1; D call uncertain. Germline V gives CDR1 SGHAT, CDR2 FQNNGV. This CDR3 has 17 amino acids. The CDR3 sequence is CASNPDGVRTLNIEAFF. For the CDR3, the DNA is TGTGCCAGCAATCCTGACGGGGTCAGAACCCTTAACATTGAAGCTTTCTTT.

The chain employs TRBV7-2 and TRBJ2-5, with 8 positions matching TRBD2. The J call is doubtful: the DNA matches TRBJ2-7 better. The CDR3 sequence is 16 residues long. From germline, CDR1 is SGHTA and CDR2 FQGNSA. CDR3 bases: TGTGCCAGCAGCCCGCCCTCAAGCGGGGGATGGTACGAGCAGTACTTC. Its translation is CASSPPSSGGWYEQYF.

This chain links TRBV20-1 with TRBJ2-1, with TRBD2 as a possible D gene (5 bases). CDR1 DFQATT and CDR2 SNEGSKA come from the germline V gene (reference sequence). CDR3 length: 11 residues. Here the CDR3 DNA reads TGCAGCCCAAAGGCCGGGGATGAGCAGTTCTTC. Protein sequence: CSPKAGDEQFF.

The chain couples TRBV5-6 to TRBJ1-3; possible D gene TRBD1, 6 bases. Germline V gives CDR1 SGHDT, CDR2 YYEEEE. The CDR3 is 16 residues long. Trimming removed 0 bases at V and 0 bases at J, with 10 bases between. CDR3 in DNA: TGTGCCAGCAGCTTGGTGGGGGCTTTCTCTGGAAACACCATATATTTT. The encoded protein is CASSLVGAFSGNTIYF.

The chain joins TRBV2 to TRBJ2-1; D remains ambiguous. The CDR3 covers 16 residues. V lost 5 bases, J lost 0 bases, and 14 bases lay in between. CDR1 is SNHLY and CDR2 is FYNNEI in the germline V gene. The CDR3 DNA sequence: TGTGCCAGCAGTTCCACTGTCGGGTACTCCTACAATGAGCAGTTCTTC. Its translation: CASSSTVGYSYNEQFF.

The rearrangement uses TRBV27 and TRBJ2-5; 9 nucleotides agree with TRBD1. Unmatched junction bases numbered 9, after V lost 5 bases and J lost 5 bases. This CDR3 contains 15 residues. Germline values: CDR1 MNHEY, CDR2 SMNVEV (reference sequence). The DNA for the CDR3 is TGTGCCAGCAGTCGCCTGGGACAGGGTTGGGAGACCCAGTACTTC. Protein sequence: CASSRLGQGWETQYF.